This T cell receptor beta chain originates from a study of graft-versus-host responses after intestinal transplantation. The J segment lost 5 bases and the V segment lost 3 bases, leaving 8 bases of the junction unmatched. Germline lookup yields CDR1 LNHNV and CDR2 YYDKDF (reference sequence). The CDR3 consists of 16 residues. Sequencing was performed with immunoSEQ multiplex PCR; in TCRdb, only in-frame clones are kept and a portion is missing. The sample holds 20,000 to 30,000 clones, over 90% seen once. The TCR originated in a human patient who received an intestinal transplant, so some T cells may come from the graft donor. This specimen consisted of PBMCs, obtained around 40 days after intestinal transplant. The chain joins TRBV15 to TRBJ2-5, with 11 bases identical to TRBD2. The chain's CDR3 is CATSRAPSGRWETQYF. In DNA form, the CDR3 reads TGTGCCACCAGCAGGGCGCCTAGCGGGAGGTGGGAGACCCAGTACTTC. Filled out from reference TRBV15 and TRBJ2-5, the complete variable domain reads DAMVIQNPRYQVTQFGKPVTLSCSQTLNHNVMYWYQQKSSQAPKLLFHYYDKDFNNEADTPDNFQSRRPNTSFCFLDIRSPGLGDTAMYLCATSRAPSGRWETQYFGPGTRLLVL.